These 16 T cell receptor beta chains were sequenced from one sample in a study of blood T cell repertoires in COVID-19. Profiled with immunoSEQ multiplex PCR; TCRdb holds only in-frame clones, not every one. This sample has about 180,000 clones, with 89% found just once. The sequenced sample consisted of PBMCs or T cells enriched from blood (not recorded which). All receptors derive from a woman aged 40 to 50 with acute COVID-19.

This clone was observed a handful of times. The junction and the germline gene differ at one end; a read error may be behind it. This chain joins TRBV4-2 and TRBJ2-7, with 9 bases that match TRBD1. Germline V gene data show CDR1 as LGHNA and CDR2 as YNFKEQ. The length of the CDR3 is 13 residues. The CDR3 loop is CASSQEGRTGDHF. The CDR3 DNA reads TGTGCCAGCAGCCAAGAAGGGAGGACAGGGGATCACTTC.

The chain has TRBV5-1 and TRBJ2-7; TRBD1 matches 7 bases. V lost 0 bases, J lost 2 bases, and 11 bases stayed unmatched. The CDR3 spans 17 residues. Looked up from germline, CDR1 is SGHRS and CDR2 is YFSETQ. The CDR3 spells CASSLAWTRDRPYEQYF. Here the CDR3 DNA reads TGCGCCAGCAGCTTGGCCTGGACCCGGGACAGACCCTACGAGCAGTACTTC. The variable domain in full, completed from reference TRBV5-1 and TRBJ2-7, reads KAGVTQTPRYLIKTRGQQVTLSCSPISGHRSVSWYQQTPGQGLQFLFEYFSETQRNKGNFPGRFSGRQFSNSRSEMNVSTLELGDSALYLCASSLAWTRDRPYEQYFGPGTRLTVT.

The chain combines TRBV3-1 (or the pseudogene TRBV3-2) with TRBJ2-7; tentative D call: TRBD1 (5 bases). The germline V gene encodes CDR1 LGHDT and CDR2 YNNKEL (reference sequence). Trimming took 4 bases from V and 2 from J, leaving 9 bases between them. The CDR3 runs 13 residues. The CDR3 region has the DNA TGTGCCAGCAGCCCCCGCAGGGCCTACGAGCAGTACTTC. Translation gives CASSPRRAYEQYF.

CDR3 amino acids: CASSGLAGGADTQYF. As DNA, the CDR3 is TGTGCCAGCAGTGGACTAGCGGGAGGGGCAGATACGCAGTATTTT. The rearrangement links TRBV27 to TRBJ2-3; 15 bases fit TRBD2. CDR3 length equals 15 residues. CDR1 and CDR2 (germline): MNHEY, SMNVEV (reference sequence). Unmatched junction bases numbered 1, after V lost 5 bases and J lost 4 bases.

This clone was detected a few times. CDR3 amino acids: CAWSVEFGYTF. For the CDR3, the DNA is TGTGCCTGGAGTGTCGAGTTTGGCTACACCTTC. The chain couples TRBV30 to TRBJ1-2; no reliable D call. The length of the CDR3 is 11 residues. The germline CDR1 and CDR2 sequences are GTSNPN and SVGIG (reference sequence). The ends were cut back, 0 bases at V and 7 bases at J, with 6 bases in the middle.

This clone turned up a few times. V and J are TRBV18 and TRBJ2-7; 7 positions agree with TRBD1. The CDR3 length is 15 residues. Per germline, CDR1 KGHSH and CDR2 LQKENI. V dropped 6 bases and J dropped 0; count of bases not matched to a gene: 8. CDR3 in amino acids: CASSPTGDSSYEQYF. Written as DNA, the CDR3 is TGTGCCAGCTCGCCAACAGGGGACAGCTCCTACGAGCAGTACTTC.

The chain combines TRBV12-3 or TRBV12-4 with TRBJ1-2; the D gene is possibly TRBD1 (5 bases). The CDR3 spans 13 residues. V was trimmed by 7 bases and J by 3 bases, leaving 12 bases between them. CDR3 region: CASTRQPHYGYTF. CDR3 sequence (DNA): TGTGCCAGCACGAGACAGCCCCACTATGGCTACACCTTC.

This chain connects TRBV1 to TRBJ1-5; the DNA was not compared with TRBD1, the D call given in the table. TRBV1 is a listed pseudogene. The CDR3 spans 12 residues. CDR3 amino acids: CTRGQSDQPQHF. The CDR3 coding sequence is TGCACCAGGGGACAGTCCGATCAGCCCCAGCATTTT.

The gene calls are TRBV5-8 and TRBJ2-2; D possibly corresponds to TRBD1 (6 bases). Germline-derived CDR1 and CDR2 are SGHTS and YDEGEE. The CDR3 extends over 14 amino acids. V shed 2 bases and J shed 4 bases, with 9 bases lying between them. DNA for the CDR3: TGTGCCAGCAGCTTCCTAGGGGGCACCGGGGAGCTGTTTTTT. Protein: CASSFLGGTGELFF.

The chain carries TRBV19 and TRBJ1-5; no reliable D call. V was clipped by 6 bases and J by 0 bases, with 12 bases between them. CDR3 length equals 15 residues. Germline V gene sequence: CDR1 LNHDA, CDR2 SQIVND (reference sequence). This CDR3 reads CASSLFRDSNQPQHF. As DNA, the CDR3 is TGTGCCAGTAGCCTCTTCCGAGATAGCAATCAGCCCCAGCATTTT.

The genes are TRBV11-3 and TRBJ2-2; perhaps TRBD1 as D (6 bases). V lost 7 bases and J lost 0, with 9 bases in between. This CDR3 is built from 14 residues. Per germline, CDR1 SGHNT and CDR2 YENEEA. The CDR3 spells CASKRTANTGELFF. The CDR3 nucleotides read TGTGCCAGCAAACGGACAGCGAACACCGGGGAGCTGTTTTTT.

The chain joins TRBV6-5 to TRBJ2-7; D is unresolved. V dropped 6 bases and J dropped 2 bases, with 11 bases sitting between them. Germline V gene sequence: CDR1 MNHEY, CDR2 SVGAGI. The CDR3 has 13 amino acids. The chain's CDR3 is CASRRPRTYEQYF. CDR3 bases: TGTGCCAGCAGGAGGCCCCGGACCTACGAGCAGTACTTC.

V gene TRBV28 combines with J gene TRBJ2-7, with a tentative D call TRBD1 (6 bases). This CDR3 spans 14 amino acids. Germline V gene data show CDR1 as MDHEN and CDR2 as SYDVKM. V was trimmed by 4 bases and J by 0 bases, leaving 10 bases between them. The CDR3 loop is CASSSDSSSYEQYF. CDR3 sequence (DNA): TGTGCCAGCAGTTCGGACAGTAGCTCCTACGAGCAGTACTTC.

The chain recombines TRBV5-4 with TRBJ2-3, with D maybe TRBD2 (5 bases). V was pared by 4 bases and J by 0 bases, with 18 bases between. Germline V gene lookup returns CDR1 SGHNT and CDR2 YYREEE (reference sequence). The CDR3 is made up of 17 amino acids. The CDR3 coding sequence is TGTGCCAGCAGCAGGGTGGACTGGTCCCCTAGCACAGATACGCAGTATTTT. This translates into CASSRVDWSPSTDTQYF.

The J gene is TRBJ2-3, the V gene TRBV5-4, with D possibly being TRBD2 (5 bases). The CDR3 loop spans 19 amino acids. The germline gives CDR1 SGHNT, CDR2 YYREEE (reference sequence). Between the trimmed V and J ends, which lost 5 bases and 0 bases, there was a span of 25 bases. DNA for the CDR3: TGTGCCAGCAGGTCCGACGGAGGACGGCGGACCCATAGCACAGATACGCAGTATTTT. It codes for CASRSDGGRRTHSTDTQYF.

The V gene is TRBV5-1, the J gene TRBJ2-2; D is perhaps TRBD1 (5 bases). The CDR3 length is 15 residues. CDR1 SGHRS and CDR2 YFSETQ come from the germline V gene. Trimming stripped 5 bases from V and 2 bases from J, with 13 bases between. The CDR3 sequence is CASSGSGPNTGELFF. The CDR3 region has the DNA TGCGCCAGCAGTGGTTCAGGGCCTAACACCGGGGAGCTGTTTTTT.